These 27 T cell receptor beta chains share one sample of origin, sequenced in a study of Ad26.COV2.S vaccination and SARS-CoV-2 variants. Documented treatment: some 19 received Ad26.COV2.S at low or high dose, single or two shots; roughly 5 received placebo; per-sample allocation not given. Day 63 after the first injection of vaccine or placebo was the sampling time. Sequencing used immunoSEQ multiplex PCR; TCRdb keeps in-frame clones, though not all of them. Altogether 350,000 to 500,000 clones are present, 89% being singletons, with the ten largest covering about 2.5%. Sequencing used peripheral blood, obtained in a trial of Ad26.COV2.S vaccine versus placebo. The receptors stem from a person between 18 and 65 years old who received the Ad26.COV2.S COVID-19 vaccine or a placebo.

This clone was counted between two and nine times. This chain links TRBV14 with TRBJ2-1, with TRBD2 as a possible D gene (6 bases). In germline, CDR1 is SGHDN, CDR2 FVKESK. The CDR3 has 18 amino acids. Trimming removed 6 bases from V and 1 base from J, with 22 bases in between. CDR3 loop: CASSRFITPTRSYNEQFF. In DNA form, the CDR3 reads TGTGCCAGCAGTCGATTTATAACACCGACTAGGTCCTACAATGAGCAGTTCTTC.

The chain links TRBV19 to TRBJ2-3; no definite D call. The CDR3 consists of 13 residues. V was pared by 8 bases and J by 1 base, with 10 bases between. Germline loops: CDR1 LNHDA, CDR2 SQIVND (reference sequence). In DNA, the CDR3 is TGTGCCAGTCTTTCCAGCGGCACAGATACGCAGTATTTT. Translation: CASLSSGTDTQYF.

The chain combines TRBV5-4 with TRBJ2-5; 7 bases agree with TRBD1. Germline CDR1 is SGHNT and CDR2 is YYREEE (reference sequence). The CDR3 is made up of 15 amino acids. The V gene end was trimmed by 4 bases and the J gene end by 4 bases; junction bases not matched to a gene: 10. The CDR3 here is CASSPETGFGETQYF. CDR3 nucleotides: TGTGCCAGCAGCCCAGAGACAGGGTTCGGAGAGACCCAGTACTTC.

The J gene is TRBJ1-3, the V gene TRBV2; D perhaps matches TRBD1 (5 bases). CDR1 and CDR2 (germline): SNHLY, FYNNEI. This CDR3 is 14 amino acids long. V was cut by 2 bases and J by 2 bases, with 7 bases left in between. The CDR3 DNA follows: TGTGCCAGCAGTGAAACGGGGGCTGGAAACACCATATATTTT. Protein sequence: CASSETGAGNTIYF.

Regarding this clone: The same CDR3 can be traced to other DNA sequences in this sample. This chain joins TRBV9 and TRBJ2-5; unclear D gene. V shed 2 bases and J shed 4 bases, with 9 bases lying between them. CDR1 is SGDLS and CDR2 is YYNGEE in the germline V gene. The CDR3 has 13 residues. CDR3 region: CASSVRIGETQYF. In nucleotides, the CDR3 is TGTGCCAGCAGCGTCCGGATTGGAGAGACCCAGTACTTC.

The chain uses TRBV4-1 and TRBJ2-1; 7 nucleotides align to TRBD2. Germline V gene sequence: CDR1 MGHRA, CDR2 YSYEKL. J lost 4 bases, V lost 1 base, and 4 bases had no gene match. This CDR3 has 15 residues. The CDR3 nucleotides are TGCGCCAGCAGCCAAGTTGGGGGGGTTTACAATGAGCAGTTCTTC. Its translation is CASSQVGGVYNEQFF.

This chain joins TRBV3-1 (or the pseudogene TRBV3-2) and TRBJ2-3, with TRBD2 matching 10 bases. Per the germline V gene, CDR1 is LGHDT and CDR2 is YNNKEL (reference sequence). The CDR3 is 13 residues long. V was clipped by 6 bases and J by 12 bases; unmatched bases: 9. The chain's CDR3 is CASSAAGGTTQYF. The DNA for the CDR3 is TGTGCCAGCAGTGCAGCGGGGGGGACAACCCAGTATTTT.

The J gene is TRBJ2-1, the V gene TRBV5-5; D gene unclear. V gave up 0 bases and J gave up 0 bases, with 7 bases separating them. Germline V lookup: CDR1 SGHKS, CDR2 YYEKEE (reference sequence). CDR3 length: 15 amino acids. The CDR3 loop is CASSLGSSSYNEQFF. CDR3 nucleotides: TGTGCCAGCAGCTTGGGGTCGAGCTCCTACAATGAGCAGTTCTTC.

The V gene is TRBV6-5, the J gene TRBJ2-2, with a weak D call TRBD1 (6 bases). Trimming took off 7 bases at V and 0 bases at J, with 12 bases between the two ends. The CDR3 contains 15 residues. Germline V gene lookup returns CDR1 MNHEY and CDR2 SVGAGI. This CDR3 reads CASMQGHTNTGELFF. The CDR3, as DNA: TGTGCCAGCATGCAGGGACATACGAACACCGGGGAGCTGTTTTTT.

The chain couples TRBV28 to TRBJ2-7; D is uncertain. CDR1 and CDR2 (germline): MDHEN, SYDVKM. CDR3 length: 14 amino acids. V dropped 5 bases and J dropped 4 bases, with 15 bases sitting between them. In DNA form, the CDR3 reads TGTGCCAGCAGTATCAGTGGTGGCGCGTACGAGCAGTACTTC. It translates to CASSISGGAYEQYF.

CDR3 protein: CASSVGWGPSNTGELFF. The CDR3 DNA sequence: TGTGCCAGCAGCGTAGGGTGGGGGCCGTCGAACACCGGGGAGCTGTTTTTT. The chain couples TRBV9 to TRBJ2-2, with D perhaps matching TRBD1 (6 bases). The CDR3 sequence is 17 residues long. V dropped 0 bases and J dropped 0 bases, with 12 bases sitting between them. The germline CDR1 and CDR2 sequences are SGDLS and YYNGEE.

The rearrangement uses TRBV12-3 or TRBV12-4 and TRBJ1-3; no clear D gene. The CDR3 is 13 residues long. Trimming cost V 6 bases and J 0 bases, with 6 bases left between them. CDR3 in DNA: TGTGCCAGCAGACCAGGCTCTGGAAACACCATATATTTT. The encoded protein is CASRPGSGNTIYF.

The chain recombines TRBV7-9 with TRBJ2-3, with D perhaps TRBD2 (7 bases). The CDR3 totals 14 residues. Germline V lookup: CDR1 SEHNR, CDR2 FQNEAQ (reference sequence). The V end lost 5 bases, the J end lost 4 bases, and 13 bases lay between the germline ends. The CDR3 spells CASSPEGGADTQYF. The CDR3 nucleotides are TGTGCCAGCAGCCCCGAGGGGGGGGCAGATACGCAGTATTTT.

The chain carries TRBV5-1 and TRBJ2-7; D unclear. The CDR3 length is 14 residues. CDR1 SGHRS and CDR2 YFSETQ come from the germline V gene. V was clipped by 1 base and J by 5 bases, with 13 bases between them. The CDR3 spells CASSLSGDPHEQYV. Here the CDR3 DNA reads TGCGCCAGCAGCTTGAGTGGGGATCCCCACGAGCAGTACGTC.

The chain couples TRBV15 to TRBJ1-2; D perhaps matches TRBD1 (6 bases). The CDR3 loop spans 13 amino acids. The germline CDR1 and CDR2 sequences are LNHNV and YYDKDF (reference sequence). Trimming took 1 base from V and 7 from J, leaving 10 bases between them. In DNA form, the CDR3 reads TGTGCCACCAGCAGAGGGGGGGCTCGTGGCTACACCTTC. This encodes CATSRGGARGYTF.

This chain links TRBV13 with TRBJ2-2; 8 bases are shared with TRBD1. The junction had 11 bases not matched to a gene; V was cut back by 1 base and J by 10 bases. Germline CDR1 PRHDT, CDR2 FYEKMQ (reference sequence). This CDR3 region has 16 residues. The CDR3 DNA reads TGTGCCAGCAGCTTAGAGGGACAGGTCGGGTACTTGGAGCTGTTTTTT. Translating it yields CASSLEGQVGYLELFF.

The chain employs TRBV2 and TRBJ1-2; possible D gene TRBD1, 5 bases. The germline CDR1 and CDR2 sequences are SNHLY and FYNNEI. The CDR3 consists of 11 residues. V was shortened by 5 bases and J by 6 bases, with 7 bases between the two germline ends. The CDR3 DNA sequence: TGTGCCAGCAGTCCAGGGAATGGCTACACCTTC. Encoded protein: CASSPGNGYTF.

J is TRBJ2-7 and V is TRBV6-5; TRBD1 matches at 10 bases. V lost 6 bases to trimming and J lost 4 bases; unmatched junction nucleotides: 3. From germline, CDR1 is MNHEY and CDR2 SVGAGI. This CDR3 has 13 residues. The chain's CDR3 is CASRRDRGYEQYV. DNA for the CDR3: TGTGCCAGCAGGCGGGACAGGGGTTACGAGCAGTACGTC.

The chain joins TRBV14 to TRBJ1-1, with TRBD1 matching over 7 bases. Germline V gives CDR1 SGHDN, CDR2 FVKESK. Trimming at V came to 4 bases and at J to 3 bases, leaving 11 bases not matched to a gene. This CDR3 region has 16 residues. The DNA of the CDR3 is TGTGCCAGCAGCCGGGAGGGGGGGACAGTGTACACTGAAGCTTTCTTT. Residues: CASSREGGTVYTEAFF.

The CDR3 here is CASSLVPGDQPQHF. In DNA, the CDR3 is TGTGCCAGCAGCTTAGTCCCAGGGGATCAGCCCCAGCATTTT. The rearrangement joins TRBV7-2 to TRBJ1-5, with TRBD1 as a possible D gene (6 bases). Germline V gives CDR1 SGHTA, CDR2 FQGNSA. The V gene lost 1 base and the J gene lost 5 bases, with 9 bases spanning the gap. The CDR3 contains 14 residues. The complete variable domain, with remaining parts taken from reference TRBV7-2 and TRBJ1-5, reads GAGVSQSPSNKVTEKGKDVELRCDPISGHTALYWYRQSLGQGLEFLIYFQGNSAPDKSGLPSDRFSAERTGGSVSTLTIQRTQQEDSAVYLCASSLVPGDQPQHFGDGTRLSIL.

This chain joins TRBV19 and TRBJ1-2; D is perhaps TRBD1 (6 bases). V lost 6 bases, J lost 4 bases, and 18 bases lay in between. This CDR3 has 15 residues. Germline loops: CDR1 LNHDA, CDR2 SQIVND (reference sequence). The chain's CDR3 is CASRGATPEGYGYTF. The DNA for the CDR3 is TGTGCCAGTAGGGGGGCGACGCCGGAGGGCTATGGCTACACCTTC.

V is TRBV3-1 (or the pseudogene TRBV3-2) and J is TRBJ2-5, with unresolved D. The CDR3 is made up of 13 amino acids. V lost 7 bases and J 7 bases, leaving 16 bases between the germline ends. Germline-derived CDR1 and CDR2 are LGHDT and YNNKEL (reference sequence). DNA for the CDR3: TGTGCCAGCAAGGACCCGTTCGTAGGGACCCAGTACTTC. The encoded protein is CASKDPFVGTQYF.

V is TRBV9 and J is TRBJ2-1; D unresolved. The V gene lost 1 base and the J gene lost 0 bases, with 5 bases spanning the gap. The germline CDR1 and CDR2 sequences are SGDLS and YYNGEE. The CDR3 consists of 14 residues. The CDR3 nucleotides are TGTGCCAGCAGCGTAAGGGCCTCCTACAATGAGCAGTTCTTC. Translating it yields CASSVRASYNEQFF.

The J gene is TRBJ1-4, the V gene TRBV7-9; TRBD1 matches 8 bases. After removal of 4 bases from V and 7 bases from J, the junction contained 14 bases not matched to a gene. CDR1 SEHNR and CDR2 FQNEAQ come from the germline V gene (reference sequence). There are 17 residues in the CDR3. The CDR3 DNA is TGTGCCAGCAGCTCCCGAATGCGGACAGGGACGGGTGAAAAACTGTTTTTT. Translation gives CASSSRMRTGTGEKLFF.

The chain couples TRBV15 to TRBJ2-5; a weak D match, TRBD1 (6 bases). Germline V CDR1 and CDR2: LNHNV, YYDKDF (reference sequence). CDR3 length equals 14 residues. The V end lost 5 bases, the J end lost 7 bases, and 17 bases lay between the germline ends. CDR3 sequence: CATSRRTAARTQYF. The CDR3 coding sequence is TGTGCCACCAGCCGTCGGACAGCCGCCCGGACCCAGTACTTC.

CDR3 protein: CASSLQTGTGGVQPQHF. The CDR3 bases are TGTGCCAGTAGTTTACAAACCGGGACAGGGGGCGTCCAGCCCCAGCATTTT. This rearrangement joins TRBV19 to TRBJ1-5; TRBD1 matches at 12 bases. Germline assignment: CDR1 LNHDA and CDR2 SQIVND (reference sequence). V lost 5 bases and J lost 7; bases outside the gene matches: 12. The CDR3 has 17 amino acids.

This clone has only one observation. The germline gene is not matched at one end of the junction; a read error may be the cause. The CDR3 reads CASNIGGGTEAFF. As DNA, the CDR3 is TGTGCCAGTAATATAGGGGGAGGAACTGAAGCTTTCTTT. The rearrangement uses TRBV19 and TRBJ1-1, with D tentatively TRBD1 (6 bases). The CDR3 is 13 residues long. Germline CDR1 is LNHDA and CDR2 is SQIVND (reference sequence). Filled out from reference TRBV19 and TRBJ1-1, the complete variable domain reads DGGITQSPKYLFRKEGQNVTLSCEQNLNHDAMYWYRQDPGQGLRLIYYSQIVNDFQKGDIAEGYSVSREKKESFPLTVTSAQKNPTAFYLCASNIGGGTEAFFGQGTRLTVV.